The entry below describes one T cell receptor beta chain. Antigen unknown. The CDR3 length is 13 residues. Germline-derived CDR1 and CDR2 are SGHVS and FNYEAQ. J lost 7 bases, V lost 6 bases, and 5 bases had no gene match. This sample stems from a study of graft-versus-host responses after intestinal transplantation. About the research overall: Every transplant recipient was induced with anti-thymocyte globulin, then maintained on tacrolimus and steroids for two to three years.

Repertoires were generated with immunoSEQ multiplex PCR, while TCRdb's copy carries only in-frame clones and drops some. The table lists 30,000 to 50,000 clones, 90% to 95% of them singletons. Study-level points and caveats: Circulating GvH clones peaking coincided with falling HvG clones soon after transplant. GvH clones appeared in recipient marrow, some first in ileum or blood.

This chain uses TRBV7-6 with TRBJ2-2; 7 bases agree with TRBD1. This specimen was unstimulated CD8+ T cells sorted from spleen or lymph node cells, taken before transplant. This receptor was identified in a human donor who was the organ donor for an intestinal transplant. The CDR3 reads CASRGGINGELFF. The CDR3 DNA follows: TGTGCCAGCAGAGGGGGCATTAACGGGGAGCTGTTTTTT.